The 16 T cell receptor beta chains reported below all come from one sample, sequenced in a study of blood T cell repertoires in COVID-19. Using immunoSEQ multiplex PCR, the repertoire was profiled, and TCRdb retains in-frame clones only, with some absent. This sample has 200,000 to 300,000 clones, with 85% to 90% found just once. The sequenced sample was peripheral blood. All receptors come from a woman between 40 and 50 years old with acute or convalescent COVID-19.

This chain's CDR3 is CASRSTTGTQLYEQYV. The CDR3 DNA is TGTGCCAGCAGGTCCACGACAGGGACTCAGCTTTACGAGCAGTACGTC. V and J are TRBV28 and TRBJ2-7; weak D call: TRBD1 (7 bases). Germline CDR1 MDHEN, CDR2 SYDVKM. Trimming pared 6 bases from V and 4 bases from J, leaving 22 bases between. This CDR3 is 16 amino acids long.

The V and J genes are TRBV5-1 and TRBJ1-1; TRBD1 aligns across 8 bases. This CDR3 is built from 19 residues. Germline lookup yields CDR1 SGHRS and CDR2 YFSETQ. With V trimmed by 4 bases and J by 0 bases, 17 bases remained unmatched. The CDR3 spells CASSQGFRTGPPLNTEAFF. The CDR3 DNA sequence: TGCGCCAGCAGCCAAGGTTTCAGGACAGGGCCCCCCTTGAACACTGAAGCTTTCTTT.

This chain connects TRBV7-3 to TRBJ1-2; TRBD1 aligns across 8 bases. This CDR3 is 13 amino acids long. Per germline, CDR1 SGHTA and CDR2 FQGTGA. V lost 5 bases to trimming and J lost 8 bases; unmatched junction nucleotides: 7. CDR3 coding DNA: TGTGCCAGCAGCACAGGGGGAAGGGACGGCTACACCTTC. It specifies CASSTGGRDGYTF.

V and J are TRBV19 and TRBJ1-4; D is unresolved. CDR1 and CDR2 (germline): LNHDA, SQIVND (reference sequence). V gave up 2 bases and J gave up 5 bases, with 9 bases separating them. CDR3 length: 14 residues. In DNA, the CDR3 is TGTGCCAGTAGTATAACGCCAGCGAATGAAAAACTGTTTTTT. Encoded protein: CASSITPANEKLFF.

J is TRBJ1-2 and V is TRBV6-4; unclear D gene. The germline CDR1 and CDR2 sequences are MRHNA and SNTAGT. The CDR3 length is 13 residues. V lost 0 bases and J lost 1, with 3 bases in between. CDR3 nucleotides: TGTGCCAGCAGTGACTCGCGTAACTATGGCTACACCTTC. Its translation: CASSDSRNYGYTF.

The chain is built from TRBV10-3 and TRBJ2-1; possible D gene TRBD1, 7 bases. The CDR3 covers 16 residues. The germline gives CDR1 ENHRY, CDR2 SYGVKD. V lost 4 bases and J lost 2, with 15 bases in between. The CDR3 reads CAISGRQGGAYNEQFF. DNA for the CDR3: TGTGCCATCAGTGGACGACAGGGAGGCGCCTACAATGAGCAGTTCTTC.

This chain links TRBV4-1 with TRBJ1-2, with D maybe TRBD1 (6 bases). The CDR3 totals 15 residues. V dropped 1 base and J dropped 4 bases, with 13 bases sitting between them. CDR1 MGHRA and CDR2 YSYEKL come from the germline V gene. CDR3 protein: CASSQAGGLGYGYTF. CDR3 nucleotide sequence: TGCGCCAGCAGCCAAGCCGGGGGGCTGGGCTATGGCTACACCTTC.

To note about this clone: Relative to the germline gene, one junction end is altered; a read error may explain this. The chain carries TRBV5-1 and TRBJ1-2, with D possibly being TRBD1 (6 bases). This CDR3 is built from 11 residues. From germline, CDR1 is SGHRS and CDR2 YFSETQ. Here the CDR3 reads CASSFQGPWFF. DNA of the CDR3: TGCGCCAGCAGCTTTCAGGGGCCGTGGTTCTTC.

The chain carries TRBV2 and TRBJ1-2, with unresolved D. The V end lost 4 bases, the J end lost 6 bases, and 15 bases lay between the germline ends. The CDR3 runs to 14 residues. Germline assignment: CDR1 SNHLY and CDR2 FYNNEI. The CDR3 coding sequence is TGTGCCAGCAGTGGTTCGCGATTTTCGGATGGCTACACCTTC. This translates into CASSGSRFSDGYTF. Combining the CDR3 with reference TRBV2 and TRBJ1-2 gives the whole variable domain EPEVTQTPSHQVTQMGQEVILRCVPISNHLYFYWYRQILGQKVEFLVSFYNNEISEKSEIFDDQFSVERPDGSNFTLKIRSTKLEDSAMYFCASSGSRFSDGYTFGSGTRLTVV.

The chain is built from TRBV10-3 and TRBJ1-2; 8 nucleotides line up with TRBD1. The CDR3 runs 13 residues. Germline V lookup: CDR1 ENHRY, CDR2 SYGVKD. The V gene end was trimmed by 5 bases and the J gene end by 3 bases; junction bases not matched to a gene: 2. CDR3 DNA sequence: TGTGCCATCAGTCCACAGGGGGACTATGGCTACACCTTC. Encoded protein: CAISPQGDYGYTF.

The rearrangement links TRBV27 to TRBJ1-2, with TRBD1 matching over 9 bases. The germline gives CDR1 MNHEY, CDR2 SMNVEV (reference sequence). This CDR3 spans 16 amino acids. V dropped 6 bases and J dropped 1; count of bases not matched to a gene: 9. The CDR3 is CASSRTGAYINYGYTF. DNA of the CDR3: TGTGCCAGCAGCCGGACAGGGGCCTACATTAACTATGGCTACACCTTC.

This clone was seen only once. The J gene is TRBJ1-5, the V gene TRBV19; 11 bases line up with TRBD1. After removal of 8 bases from V and 7 bases from J, the junction contained 10 bases not matched to a gene. There are 15 residues in the CDR3. CDR1 is LNHDA and CDR2 is SQIVND in the germline V gene (reference sequence). CDR3 bases: TGTGCCAGTGTCCCATGGACAGGGGGCGGACAGCCCCAGCATTTT. It codes for CASVPWTGGGQPQHF.

The V gene is TRBV10-3, the J gene TRBJ1-2; 12 positions match TRBD1. CDR1 and CDR2 from the germline V gene are ENHRY and SYGVKD. The V and J ends lost 6 bases and 4 bases, in that order; junction bases with no gene match: 12. The CDR3 length is 17 residues. The CDR3 region has the DNA TGTGCCATCAGCTCGGGGACAGGGGGCCCTCCGGGCTATGGCTACACCTTC. Encoded protein: CAISSGTGGPPGYGYTF.

The chain carries TRBV11-2 and TRBJ1-2, with D maybe TRBD1 (5 bases). In germline, CDR1 is SGHAT, CDR2 FQNNGV. V shed 1 base and J shed 4 bases, with 13 bases lying between them. The CDR3 is 15 amino acids. CDR3 loop: CASSLGSGYSYGYTF. The CDR3 DNA is TGTGCCAGCAGCTTAGGATCAGGGTATAGCTATGGCTACACCTTC.

The CDR3 sequence: CASRYHRGGYTF. The CDR3 DNA reads TGTGCCAGCAGATATCACAGGGGAGGCTACACCTTC. This chain uses TRBV2 with TRBJ1-2, with 7 bases matching TRBD1. Germline CDR1 is SNHLY and CDR2 is FYNNEI. The CDR3 length is 12 residues. V lost 6 bases to trimming and J lost 8 bases; unmatched junction nucleotides: 6.

The genes are TRBV2 and TRBJ1-4; D is perhaps TRBD1 (6 bases). This CDR3 spans 17 amino acids. The ends were cut back, 5 bases at V and 0 bases at J, with 16 bases in the middle. Germline-derived CDR1 and CDR2 are SNHLY and FYNNEI. CDR3 in amino acids: CASSLQGFLATNEKLFF. The DNA of the CDR3 is TGTGCCAGCAGTCTACAGGGATTCCTTGCAACTAATGAAAAACTGTTTTTT.